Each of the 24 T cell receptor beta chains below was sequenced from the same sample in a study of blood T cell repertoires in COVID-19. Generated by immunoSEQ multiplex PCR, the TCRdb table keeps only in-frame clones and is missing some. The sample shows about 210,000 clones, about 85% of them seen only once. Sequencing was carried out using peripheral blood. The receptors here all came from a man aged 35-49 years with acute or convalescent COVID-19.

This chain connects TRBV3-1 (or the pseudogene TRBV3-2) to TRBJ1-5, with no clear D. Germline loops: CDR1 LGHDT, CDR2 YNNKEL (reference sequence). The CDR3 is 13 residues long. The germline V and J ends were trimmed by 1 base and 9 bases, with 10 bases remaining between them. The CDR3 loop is CASSQAPMAPQHF. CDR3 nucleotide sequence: TGTGCCAGCAGCCAAGCACCAATGGCGCCCCAGCATTTT.

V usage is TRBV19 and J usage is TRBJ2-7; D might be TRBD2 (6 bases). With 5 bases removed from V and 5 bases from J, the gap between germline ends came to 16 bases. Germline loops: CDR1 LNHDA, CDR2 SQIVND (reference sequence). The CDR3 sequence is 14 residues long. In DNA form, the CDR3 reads TGTGCCAGTAGTTTTAACGGGAGAGGCGACGAGCAGTACTTC. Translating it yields CASSFNGRGDEQYF.

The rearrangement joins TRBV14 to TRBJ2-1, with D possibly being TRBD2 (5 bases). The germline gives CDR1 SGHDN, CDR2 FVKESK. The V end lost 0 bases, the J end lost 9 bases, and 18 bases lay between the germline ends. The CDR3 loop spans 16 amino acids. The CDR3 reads CASSQDSRSAIGEQFF. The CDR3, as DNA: TGTGCCAGCAGCCAAGATTCCCGTAGCGCGATCGGTGAGCAGTTCTTC.

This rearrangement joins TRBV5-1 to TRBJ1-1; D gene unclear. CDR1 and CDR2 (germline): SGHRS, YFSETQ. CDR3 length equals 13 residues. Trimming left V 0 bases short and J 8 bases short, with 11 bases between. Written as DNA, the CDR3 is TGCGCCAGCAGCTTGGCAACGGAGATGGAAGCTTTCTTT. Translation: CASSLATEMEAFF.

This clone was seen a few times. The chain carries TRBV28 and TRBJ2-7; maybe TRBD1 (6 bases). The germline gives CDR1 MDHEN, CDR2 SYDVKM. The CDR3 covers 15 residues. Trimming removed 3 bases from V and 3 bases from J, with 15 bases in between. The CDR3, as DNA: TGTGCCAGCAGTTTCCTCTCCGGGACATACTACGAGCAGTACTTC. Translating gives CASSFLSGTYYEQYF.

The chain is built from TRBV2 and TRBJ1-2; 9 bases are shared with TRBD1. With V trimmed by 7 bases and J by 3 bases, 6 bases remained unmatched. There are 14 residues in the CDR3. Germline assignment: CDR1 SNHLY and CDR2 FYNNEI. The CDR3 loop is CASTGTGKDYGYTF. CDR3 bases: TGTGCCAGCACCGGGACAGGGAAGGACTATGGCTACACCTTC.

CDR3 sequence: CSVPGHVTNTEAFF. In DNA, the CDR3 is TGCAGCGTACCGGGACACGTTACGAACACTGAAGCTTTCTTT. The gene calls are TRBV29-1 and TRBJ1-1; D may be TRBD1 (6 bases). The V gene lost 6 bases and the J gene lost 1 base, with 15 bases spanning the gap. There are 14 residues in the CDR3. Germline-derived CDR1 and CDR2 are SQVTM and ANQGSEA. The complete variable domain, with remaining parts taken from reference TRBV29-1 and TRBJ1-1, reads SAVISQKPSRDICQRGTSLTIQCQVDSQVTMMFWYRQQPGQSLTLIATANQGSEATYESGFVIDKFPISRPNLTFSTLTVSNMSPEDSSIYLCSVPGHVTNTEAFFGQGTRLTVV.

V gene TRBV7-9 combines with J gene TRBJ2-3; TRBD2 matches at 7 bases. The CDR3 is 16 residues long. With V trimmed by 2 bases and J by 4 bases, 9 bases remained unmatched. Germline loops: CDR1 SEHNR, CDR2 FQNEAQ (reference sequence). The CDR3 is CASSLTGAGVSDTQYF. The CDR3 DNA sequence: TGTGCCAGCAGCTTAACCGGGGCGGGAGTCTCAGATACGCAGTATTTT.

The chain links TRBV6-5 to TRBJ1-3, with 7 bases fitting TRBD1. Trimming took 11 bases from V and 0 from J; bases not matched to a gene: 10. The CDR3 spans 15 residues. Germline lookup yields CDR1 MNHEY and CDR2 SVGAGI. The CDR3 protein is CAVHRGRYSGNTIYF. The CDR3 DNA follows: TGTGCCGTACACAGGGGAAGATACTCTGGAAACACCATATATTTT.

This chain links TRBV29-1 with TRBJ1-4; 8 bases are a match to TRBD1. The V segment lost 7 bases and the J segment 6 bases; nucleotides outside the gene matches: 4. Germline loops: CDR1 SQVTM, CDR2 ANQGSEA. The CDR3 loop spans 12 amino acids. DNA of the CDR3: TGCAGCGGGACAGGGATGGATGAAAAACTGTTTTTT. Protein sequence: CSGTGMDEKLFF.

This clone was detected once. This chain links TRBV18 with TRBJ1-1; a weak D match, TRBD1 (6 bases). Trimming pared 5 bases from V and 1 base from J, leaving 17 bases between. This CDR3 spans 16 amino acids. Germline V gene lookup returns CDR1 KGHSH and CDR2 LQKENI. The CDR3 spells CASSFNGGQENTEAFF. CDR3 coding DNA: TGTGCCAGCTCATTTAACGGGGGGCAGGAGAACACTGAAGCTTTCTTT.

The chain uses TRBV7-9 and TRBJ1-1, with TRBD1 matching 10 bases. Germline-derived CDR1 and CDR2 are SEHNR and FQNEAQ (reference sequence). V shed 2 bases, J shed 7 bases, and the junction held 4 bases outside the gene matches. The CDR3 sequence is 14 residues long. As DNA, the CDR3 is TGTGCCAGCAGCTTACCGGGACAGGGGAGTGAAGCTTTCTTT. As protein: CASSLPGQGSEAFF.

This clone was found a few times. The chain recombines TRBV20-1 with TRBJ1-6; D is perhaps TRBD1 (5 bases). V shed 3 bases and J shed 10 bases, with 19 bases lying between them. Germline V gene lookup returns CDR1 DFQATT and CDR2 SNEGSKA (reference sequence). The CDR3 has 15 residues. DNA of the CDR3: TGCAGTGCTAGTACGAACGGGGGAGTTGGCTCACCCCTCCACTTT. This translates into CSASTNGGVGSPLHF.

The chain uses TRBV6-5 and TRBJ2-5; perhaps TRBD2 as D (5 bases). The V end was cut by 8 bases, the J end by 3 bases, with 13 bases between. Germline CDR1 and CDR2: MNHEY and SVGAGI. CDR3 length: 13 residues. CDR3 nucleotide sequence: TGTGCCAGCGTTAAAAGGCGGGAAGAGACCCAGTACTTC. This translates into CASVKRREETQYF.

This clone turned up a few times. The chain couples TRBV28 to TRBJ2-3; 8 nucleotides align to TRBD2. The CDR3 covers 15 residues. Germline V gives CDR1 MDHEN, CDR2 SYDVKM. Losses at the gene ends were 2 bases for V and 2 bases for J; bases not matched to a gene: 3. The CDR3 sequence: CASSLGRGATDTQYF. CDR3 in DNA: TGTGCCAGCAGTTTAGGGCGGGGGGCCACAGATACGCAGTATTTT.

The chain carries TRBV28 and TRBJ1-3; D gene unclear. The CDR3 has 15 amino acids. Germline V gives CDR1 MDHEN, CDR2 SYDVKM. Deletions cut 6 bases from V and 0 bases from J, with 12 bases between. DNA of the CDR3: TGTGCCAGCAGCTTACTTTTCGGCTCTGGAAACACCATATATTTT. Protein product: CASSLLFGSGNTIYF.

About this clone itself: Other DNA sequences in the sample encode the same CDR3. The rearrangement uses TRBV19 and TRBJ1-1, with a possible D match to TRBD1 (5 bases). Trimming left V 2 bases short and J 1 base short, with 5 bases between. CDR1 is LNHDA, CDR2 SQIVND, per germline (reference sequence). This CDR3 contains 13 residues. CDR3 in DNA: TGTGCCAGTAGTATAAGGGGGAACACTGAAGCTTTCTTT. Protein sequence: CASSIRGNTEAFF.

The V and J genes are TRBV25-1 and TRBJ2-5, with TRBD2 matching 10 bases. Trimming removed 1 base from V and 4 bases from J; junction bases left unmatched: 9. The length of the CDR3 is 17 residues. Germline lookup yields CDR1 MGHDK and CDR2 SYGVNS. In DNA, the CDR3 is TGTGCCAGCAGTGAATCGTGGTTAGCGGGAGGAGCAGAGACCCAGTACTTC. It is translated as CASSESWLAGGAETQYF.

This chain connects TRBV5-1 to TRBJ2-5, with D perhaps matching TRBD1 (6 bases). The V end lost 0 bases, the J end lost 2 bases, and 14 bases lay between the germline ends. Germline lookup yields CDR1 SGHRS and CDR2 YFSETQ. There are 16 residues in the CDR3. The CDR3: CASSLEGLGTQETQYF. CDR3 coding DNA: TGCGCCAGCAGCTTGGAGGGTTTGGGGACACAAGAGACCCAGTACTTC. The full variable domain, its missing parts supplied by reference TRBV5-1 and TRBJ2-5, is KAGVTQTPRYLIKTRGQQVTLSCSPISGHRSVSWYQQTPGQGLQFLFEYFSETQRNKGNFPGRFSGRQFSNSRSEMNVSTLELGDSALYLCASSLEGLGTQETQYFGPGTRLLVL.

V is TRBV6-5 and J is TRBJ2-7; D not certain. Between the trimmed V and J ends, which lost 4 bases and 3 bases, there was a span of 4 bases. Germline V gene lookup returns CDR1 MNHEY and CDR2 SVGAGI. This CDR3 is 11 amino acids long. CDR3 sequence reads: CASSSFYEQYF. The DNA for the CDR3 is TGTGCCAGCAGTTCCTTCTACGAGCAGTACTTC.

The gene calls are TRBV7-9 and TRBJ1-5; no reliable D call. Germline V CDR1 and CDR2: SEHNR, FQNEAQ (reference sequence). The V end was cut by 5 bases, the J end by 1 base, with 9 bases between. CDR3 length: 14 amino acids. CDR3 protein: CASSVTESNQPQHF. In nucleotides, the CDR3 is TGTGCCAGCAGCGTTACAGAGAGCAATCAGCCCCAGCATTTT.

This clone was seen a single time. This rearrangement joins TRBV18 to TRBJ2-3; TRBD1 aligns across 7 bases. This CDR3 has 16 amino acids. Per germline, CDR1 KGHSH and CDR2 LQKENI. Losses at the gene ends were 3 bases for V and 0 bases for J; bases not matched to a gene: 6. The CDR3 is CASSPPQGKSTDTQYF. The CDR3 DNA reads TGTGCCAGCTCACCGCCACAGGGGAAGAGCACAGATACGCAGTATTTT.

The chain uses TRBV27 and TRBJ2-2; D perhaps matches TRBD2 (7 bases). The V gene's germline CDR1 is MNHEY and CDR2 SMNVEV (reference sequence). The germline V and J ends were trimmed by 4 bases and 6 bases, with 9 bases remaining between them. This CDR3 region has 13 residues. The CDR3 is CASSWGGSGELFF. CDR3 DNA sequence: TGTGCCAGCAGTTGGGGGGGCTCCGGGGAGCTGTTTTTT.

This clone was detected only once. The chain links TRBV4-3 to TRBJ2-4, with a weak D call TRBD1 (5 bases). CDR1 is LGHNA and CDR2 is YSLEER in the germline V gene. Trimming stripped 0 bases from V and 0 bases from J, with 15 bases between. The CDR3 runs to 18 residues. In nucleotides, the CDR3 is TGCGCCAGCAGCCAAGATTTGGTAGGGGCAATAGCCAAAAACATTCAGTACTTC. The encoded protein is CASSQDLVGAIAKNIQYF.